The clone carrying this T cell receptor (beta chain) was detected many times. The antigen is undetermined. It was through 5'RACE template switching that TCR cDNA was made, with a universal primer site and UMIs added. TCRdb reanalysed the 5' RACE reads using MiXCR and keeps one entry per CDR3 protein. The sample includes 200,000 to 250,000 distinct CDR3 sequences, around 3.1% of them seen just once. Between the trimmed V and J ends, which lost 2 bases and 13 bases, there was a span of 9 bases. CDR3 length: 12 amino acids. This specimen belongs to a study of T cells after yellow fever vaccination. Study-wide points: Of the clonotypes, a small share occurred in both CD4 and CD8 compartments. Compared with primary, the secondary response was weaker and peaked at day 5, not 15. Among primary-vaccination clones, most reappeared after the booster, at 95% to 96% for CD4 and around 90% for CD8.

Sequenced material: CD4+ T cells sorted from PBMCs, taken 10 days after the yellow fever booster vaccination. The chain links TRBV12-3 or TRBV12-4 to TRBJ1-6; D not resolved. This clonotype was obtained from a man aged 18 to 35 who received the YFV17D yellow fever vaccine. The CDR3 spells CASSLRFSPLHF. The CDR3 bases are TGTGCCAGCAGTTTAAGGTTTAGTCCCCTCCACTTT.